The rows below give T cell receptor beta chains drawn from one sample of a study of T cell responses to AZD1222 COVID-19 vaccine. Sequencing used immunoSEQ multiplex PCR; TCRdb keeps in-frame clones, though not all of them. The top ten hold about 3% of the sample, which has some 150,000 clones, 80% to 90% seen once. Sequencing was performed on peripheral blood, taken on day 0 of AZD1222 vaccination. The receptors were gathered from an adult in good health. CDR3s include the opening cysteine and the closing phenylalanine or tryptophan. D genes are given only for firm matches.

CASSPTYSQETQYF,14,TRBJ2-5,-,TRBV7-3
CASSQGTSGSTDTQYF,16,TRBJ2-3,TRBD2,TRBV7-3
CASSLDRARGYNEQFF,16,TRBJ2-1,-,TRBV5-1
CASSLVAGVPTDTQYF,16,TRBJ2-3,TRBD2,TRBV5-6
CASKGTTHTGELFF,14,TRBJ2-2,TRBD2,TRBV19
CASSLWGGSETQYF,14,TRBJ2-5,-,TRBV5-1
CASRTLGTNSNQPQHF,16,TRBJ1-5,-,TRBV19
CASRMGTGGSNQPQHF,16,TRBJ1-5,TRBD1,TRBV5-6
CASSTFVLAYEQYF,14,TRBJ2-7,-,TRBV2
CASSSGEVTEAFF,13,TRBJ1-1,-,TRBV6-2/TRBV6-3
CASSLRLAGGPDTQYF,16,TRBJ2-3,TRBD2,TRBV7-3
CANVKTSGVFETQYF,15,TRBJ2-5,TRBD2,TRBV27
CASSQDGQGQGHYEQYF,17,TRBJ2-7,TRBD1,TRBV4-3
CSVEGGTLNYGYTF,14,TRBJ1-2,-,TRBV29-1
CASSDSSGAPTDTQYF,16,TRBJ2-3,TRBD2,TRBV6-4
CASSYLSGTGQETQYF,16,TRBJ2-5,TRBD1,TRBV6-2/TRBV6-3
CASSADRAWNTEAFF,15,TRBJ1-1,TRBD1,TRBV7-9
CASSQDDLNTEAFF,14,TRBJ1-1,-,TRBV4-1
CASSLVAGPNTGELFF,16,TRBJ2-2,-,TRBV5-1
CASSPGQGIEQYF,13,TRBJ2-7,TRBD1,TRBV18
CASSQVRTGLPPDTQYF,17,TRBJ2-3,-,TRBV3-1/TRBV3-2
CASSLRGSTEAFF,13,TRBJ1-1,-,TRBV27
CASSLPSYEQYF,12,TRBJ2-7,-,TRBV5-1
CASSWPGQGDYGYTF,15,TRBJ1-2,TRBD1,TRBV6-2/TRBV6-3
CASSLNWASSGYTF,14,TRBJ1-2,-,TRBV27
CASSQDQTSGEETQYF,16,TRBJ2-5,TRBD2,TRBV4-1
CASGTMQQFF,10,TRBJ2-1,-,TRBV12-3/TRBV12-4
CASSLAWREGPTNTGELFF,19,TRBJ2-2,-,TRBV5-4
CASSLDGTNTEAFF,14,TRBJ1-1,-,TRBV5-8
CASSLSGRVGMNTEAFF,17,TRBJ1-1,-,TRBV7-3
CASSQDINRVGNTIYF,16,TRBJ1-3,-,TRBV3-1/TRBV3-2
CASSLASKMSSEQFF,15,TRBJ2-1,-,TRBV7-2
CASSPAGTGPYEQYF,15,TRBJ2-7,TRBD1,TRBV7-2
CASSLGETYISGELFF,16,TRBJ2-2,-,TRBV7-2
CASSFGGRGYNEQFF,15,TRBJ2-1,TRBD2,TRBV27
CASSLDLLGELFF,13,TRBJ2-2,-,TRBV5-4
CASSLQTGGLYF,12,TRBJ2-7,TRBD1,TRBV11-1
CAISGRRGRDTAEEYF,16,TRBJ2-7,-,TRBV10-3
CASSLGTGTYEQYF,14,TRBJ2-7,TRBD1,TRBV11-2
CASSLEQSYGYTF,13,TRBJ1-2,-,TRBV7-8
CASSPRMGGAWGYTF,15,TRBJ1-2,-,TRBV28
CASSSGTGFMLTDTQYF,17,TRBJ2-3,TRBD1,TRBV5-8
CATQVAGTEAFF,12,TRBJ1-1,-,TRBV28
CASSPSKIPEAFF,13,TRBJ1-1,-,TRBV7-3
CASSAGDVKRNEKLFF,16,TRBJ1-4,-,TRBV7-9
CASSLREVSPLHF,13,TRBJ1-6,-,TRBV13
CASSPSGGWVNEQFF,15,TRBJ2-1,-,TRBV4-1
CASSYNSQGPIYF,13,TRBJ1-3,TRBD1,TRBV6-5
CASSFTGIGEAFF,13,TRBJ1-1,-,TRBV13
CASSEGLAGRYREQFF,16,TRBJ2-1,TRBD2,TRBV19
CASSFFGSSRTDTQYF,16,TRBJ2-3,-,TRBV5-6
CASSLALAGGPGDTQYF,17,TRBJ2-3,TRBD2,TRBV7-2
CATSTVPWTGSNEQFF,16,TRBJ2-1,TRBD1,TRBV15
CASSPDRIQETQYF,14,TRBJ2-5,-,TRBV2
CASSFHLALLAKNIQYF,17,TRBJ2-4,-,TRBV6-2/TRBV6-3